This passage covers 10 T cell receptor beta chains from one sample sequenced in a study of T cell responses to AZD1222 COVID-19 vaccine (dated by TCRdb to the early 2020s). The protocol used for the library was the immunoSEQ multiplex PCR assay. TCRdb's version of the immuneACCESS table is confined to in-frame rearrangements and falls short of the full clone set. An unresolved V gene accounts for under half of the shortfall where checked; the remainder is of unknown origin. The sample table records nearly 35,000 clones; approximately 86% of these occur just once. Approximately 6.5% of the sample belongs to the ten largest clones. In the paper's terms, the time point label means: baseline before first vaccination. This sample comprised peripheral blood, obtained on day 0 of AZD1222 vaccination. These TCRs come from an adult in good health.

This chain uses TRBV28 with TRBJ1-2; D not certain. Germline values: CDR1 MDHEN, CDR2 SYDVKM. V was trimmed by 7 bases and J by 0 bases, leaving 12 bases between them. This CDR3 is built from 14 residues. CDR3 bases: TGTGCCAGCACCGTTGCAGTCGCTAACTATGGCTACACCTTC. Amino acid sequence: CASTVAVANYGYTF.

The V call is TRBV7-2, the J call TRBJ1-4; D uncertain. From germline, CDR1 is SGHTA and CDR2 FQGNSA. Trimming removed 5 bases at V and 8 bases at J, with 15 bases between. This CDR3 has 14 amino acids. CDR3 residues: CASSPDSRAEKLFF. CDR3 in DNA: TGTGCCAGCAGCCCGGACTCACGAGCAGAAAAACTGTTTTTT.

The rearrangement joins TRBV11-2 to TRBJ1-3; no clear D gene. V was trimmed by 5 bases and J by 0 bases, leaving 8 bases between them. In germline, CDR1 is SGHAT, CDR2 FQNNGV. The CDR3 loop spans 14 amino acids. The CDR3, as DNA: TGTGCCAGCAGCCCTCGCGGCTCTGGAAACACCATATATTTT. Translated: CASSPRGSGNTIYF.

CDR3 amino acids: CASSLVAGPLETQYF. The CDR3 region has the DNA TGTGCCAGCAGCTTAGTGGCCGGGCCCTTAGAGACCCAGTACTTC. This sequence joins TRBV11-2 and TRBJ2-5; no definite D call. V was cut by 1 base and J by 4 bases, with 13 bases left in between. The CDR3 is made up of 15 amino acids. Germline CDR1 and CDR2: SGHAT and FQNNGV. The full variable domain, its missing parts supplied by reference TRBV11-2 and TRBJ2-5, is EAGVAQSPRYKIIEKRQSVAFWCNPISGHATLYWYQQILGQGPKLLIQFQNNGVVDDSQLPKDRFSAERLKGVDSTLKIQPAKLEDSAVYLCASSLVAGPLETQYFGPGTRLLVL.

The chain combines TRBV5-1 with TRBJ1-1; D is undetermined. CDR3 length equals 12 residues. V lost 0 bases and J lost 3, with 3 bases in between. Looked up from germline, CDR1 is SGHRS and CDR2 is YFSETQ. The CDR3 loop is CASSLGDTEAFF. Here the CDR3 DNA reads TGCGCCAGCAGCTTGGGGGACACTGAAGCTTTCTTT.

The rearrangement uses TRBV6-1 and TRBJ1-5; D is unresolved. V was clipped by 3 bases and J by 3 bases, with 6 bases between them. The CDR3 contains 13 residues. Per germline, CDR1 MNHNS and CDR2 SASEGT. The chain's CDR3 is CASSDSPNQPQHF. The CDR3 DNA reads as TGTGCCAGCAGTGACAGCCCCAATCAGCCCCAGCATTTT.

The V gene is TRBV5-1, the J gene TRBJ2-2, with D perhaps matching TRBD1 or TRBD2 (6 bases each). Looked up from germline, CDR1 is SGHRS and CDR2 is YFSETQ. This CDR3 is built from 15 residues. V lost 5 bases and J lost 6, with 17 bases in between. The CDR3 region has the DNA TGCGCCAGCAGACGGGGGACACGGGAAGCCGGGGAGCTGTTTTTT. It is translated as CASRRGTREAGELFF.

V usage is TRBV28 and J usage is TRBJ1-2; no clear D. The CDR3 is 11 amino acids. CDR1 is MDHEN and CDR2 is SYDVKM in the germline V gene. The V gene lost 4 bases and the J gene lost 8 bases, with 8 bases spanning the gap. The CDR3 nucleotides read TGTGCCAGCAGTTCTAGGAGAGGCTACACCTTC. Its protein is CASSSRRGYTF.

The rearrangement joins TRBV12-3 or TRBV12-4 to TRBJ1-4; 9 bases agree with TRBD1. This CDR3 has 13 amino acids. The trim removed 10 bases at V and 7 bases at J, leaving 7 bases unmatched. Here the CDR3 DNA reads TGTGCCATTACAGGGGGCTCGGGTGAAAAACTGTTTTTT. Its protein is CAITGGSGEKLFF.

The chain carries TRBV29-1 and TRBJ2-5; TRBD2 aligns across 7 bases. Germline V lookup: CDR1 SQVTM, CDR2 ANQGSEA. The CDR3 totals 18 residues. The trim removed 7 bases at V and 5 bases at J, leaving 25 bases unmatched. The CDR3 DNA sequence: TGCAGCGCTCTTCGAAATCACCCCAGCGGGAATCGAGGGGAGACCCAGTACTTC. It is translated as CSALRNHPSGNRGETQYF.